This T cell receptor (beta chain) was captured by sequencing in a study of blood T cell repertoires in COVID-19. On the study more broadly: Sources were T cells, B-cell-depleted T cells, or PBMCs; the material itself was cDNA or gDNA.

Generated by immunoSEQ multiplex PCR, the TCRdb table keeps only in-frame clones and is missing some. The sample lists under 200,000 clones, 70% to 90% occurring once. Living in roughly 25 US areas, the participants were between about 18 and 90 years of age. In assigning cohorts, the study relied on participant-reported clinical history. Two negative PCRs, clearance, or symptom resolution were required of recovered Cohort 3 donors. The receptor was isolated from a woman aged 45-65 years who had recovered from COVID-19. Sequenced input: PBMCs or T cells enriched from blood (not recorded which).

The CDR3 loop is CASSDTSVVYEQFF. The CDR3 bases are TGTGCCAGCAGTGACACTAGCGTAGTCTATGAGCAGTTCTTC. The rearrangement joins TRBV25-1 to TRBJ2-1, with 7 bases fitting TRBD2. Germline V gene sequence: CDR1 MGHDK, CDR2 SYGVNS. The CDR3 has 14 amino acids. The junction had 7 bases not matched to a gene; V was cut back by 3 bases and J by 8 bases.